This TCR beta chain was retrieved from a study of Ad26.COV2.S vaccination and SARS-CoV-2 variants. Measured with immunoSEQ multiplex PCR; TCRdb has only the in-frame clones, and not every one. The sample lists about 400,000 clones, around 89% occurring once. Treatment noted: roughly 19 received Ad26.COV2.S at low or high dose, single or two shots; 5 received placebo; per-sample allocation not given. Samples analyzed were those drawn on day 63 after the first vaccine or placebo injection. The CDR3 contains 14 residues. The germline CDR1 and CDR2 sequences are LNHDA and SQIVND (reference sequence). V was pared by 2 bases and J by 0 bases, with 5 bases between.

The chain employs TRBV19 and TRBJ1-5; no definite D call. The TCR was taken from a person aged 18 to 59 who received the Ad26.COV2.S COVID-19 vaccine or a placebo. The sample here was peripheral blood, taken in a trial of Ad26.COV2.S vaccine versus placebo. The CDR3 sequence is CASSIRGSNQPQHF. The DNA for the CDR3 is TGTGCCAGTAGTATAAGAGGTAGCAATCAGCCCCAGCATTTT.